This TCR beta chain is drawn from a study of T cell responses to AZD1222 COVID-19 vaccine. Comment on this clone: Its specificity is not known.

Measured with immunoSEQ multiplex PCR; TCRdb has only the in-frame clones, and not every one. This sample carries around 130,000 clones, nearly 90% of them seen once, and the ten largest clones take around a tenth. The study's findings and limits: In a largely white British group with more females than males, clonal diversity was possibly underestimated.

CDR3 length: 17 residues. CDR1 ENHRY and CDR2 SYGVKD come from the germline V gene. V was shortened by 6 bases and J by 1 base, with 21 bases between the two germline ends. The specimen comprised peripheral blood, sampled 28 days after the second AZD1222 dose. The rearrangement links TRBV10-3 to TRBJ1-1, with a possible D match to TRBD1 (5 bases). This TCR was sampled from an adult who received the AZD1222 COVID-19 vaccine. In nucleotides, the CDR3 is TGTGCCATCAGGGCGGACACCCGATACGTGGCGAACACTGAAGCTTTCTTT. It yields the protein CAIRADTRYVANTEAFF.